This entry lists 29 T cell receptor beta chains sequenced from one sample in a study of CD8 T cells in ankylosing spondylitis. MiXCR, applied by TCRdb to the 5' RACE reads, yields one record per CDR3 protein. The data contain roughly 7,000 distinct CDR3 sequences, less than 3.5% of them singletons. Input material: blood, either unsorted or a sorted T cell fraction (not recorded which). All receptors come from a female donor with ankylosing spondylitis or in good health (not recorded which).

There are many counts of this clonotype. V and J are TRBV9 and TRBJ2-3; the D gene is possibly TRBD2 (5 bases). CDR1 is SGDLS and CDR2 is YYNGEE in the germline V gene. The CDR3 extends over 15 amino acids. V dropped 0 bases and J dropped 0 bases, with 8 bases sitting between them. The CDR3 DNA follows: TGTGCCAGCAGCGTAGGACTACCTAGCACAGATACGCAGTATTTT. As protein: CASSVGLPSTDTQYF.

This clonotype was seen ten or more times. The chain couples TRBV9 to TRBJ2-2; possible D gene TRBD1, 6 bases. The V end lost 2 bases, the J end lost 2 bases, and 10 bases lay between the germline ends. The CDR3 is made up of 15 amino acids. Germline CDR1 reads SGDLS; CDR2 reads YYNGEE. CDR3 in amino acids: CASSVGGSNTGELFF. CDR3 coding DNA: TGTGCCAGCAGCGTTGGGGGCTCAAACACCGGGGAGCTGTTTTTT.

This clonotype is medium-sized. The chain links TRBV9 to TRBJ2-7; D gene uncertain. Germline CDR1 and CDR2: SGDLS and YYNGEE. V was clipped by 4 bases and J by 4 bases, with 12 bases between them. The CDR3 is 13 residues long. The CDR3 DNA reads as TGTGCCAGCAGCTTGACGGGTGGATACGAGCAGTACTTC. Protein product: CASSLTGGYEQYF. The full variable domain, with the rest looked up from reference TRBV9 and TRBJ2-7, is DSGVTQTPKHLITATGQRVTLRCSPRSGDLSVYWYQQSLDQGLQFLIQYYNGEERAKGNILERFSAQQFPDLHSELNLSSLELGDSALYFCASSLTGGYEQYFGPGTRLTVT.

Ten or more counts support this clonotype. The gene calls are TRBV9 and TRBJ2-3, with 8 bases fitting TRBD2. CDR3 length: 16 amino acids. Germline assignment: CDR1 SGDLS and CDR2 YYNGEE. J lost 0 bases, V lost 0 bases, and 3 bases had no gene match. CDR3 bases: TGTGCCAGCAGCGTAGATCGGGGGGGTAGCACAGATACGCAGTATTTT. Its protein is CASSVDRGGSTDTQYF.

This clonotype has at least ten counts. CDR3 sequence reads: CASRASGASTDTQYF. In DNA form, the CDR3 reads TGTGCCAGCAGGGCTAGCGGAGCTAGCACAGATACGCAGTATTTT. The J gene is TRBJ2-3, the V gene TRBV9, with TRBD2 matching over 7 bases. With V trimmed by 5 bases and J by 0 bases, 6 bases remained unmatched. The CDR3 sequence is 15 residues long. From germline, CDR1 is SGDLS and CDR2 YYNGEE.

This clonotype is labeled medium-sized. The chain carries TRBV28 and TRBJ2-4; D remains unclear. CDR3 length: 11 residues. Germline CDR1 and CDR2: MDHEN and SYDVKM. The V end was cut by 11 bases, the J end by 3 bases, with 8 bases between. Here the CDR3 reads CAGLVKNIQYF. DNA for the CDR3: TGTGCCGGTCTTGTCAAAAACATTCAGTACTTC. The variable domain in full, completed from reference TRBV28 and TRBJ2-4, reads DVKVTQSSRYLVKRTGEKVFLECVQDMDHENMFWYRQDPGLGLRLIYFSYDVKMKEKGDIPEGYSVSREKKERFSLILESASTNQTSMYLCAGLVKNIQYFGAGTRLSVL.

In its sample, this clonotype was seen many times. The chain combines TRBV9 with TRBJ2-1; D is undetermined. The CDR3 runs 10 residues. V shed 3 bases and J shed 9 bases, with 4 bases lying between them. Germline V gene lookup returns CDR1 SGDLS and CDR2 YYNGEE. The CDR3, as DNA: TGTGCCAGCAGCGGGACTGAGCAGTTCTTC. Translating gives CASSGTEQFF.

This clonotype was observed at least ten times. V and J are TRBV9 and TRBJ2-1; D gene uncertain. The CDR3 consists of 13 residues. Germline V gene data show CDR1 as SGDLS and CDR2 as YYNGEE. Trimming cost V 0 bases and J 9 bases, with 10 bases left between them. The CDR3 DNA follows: TGTGCCAGCAGCGTAGCCCGACTTTCTGAGCAGTTCTTC. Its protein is CASSVARLSEQFF.

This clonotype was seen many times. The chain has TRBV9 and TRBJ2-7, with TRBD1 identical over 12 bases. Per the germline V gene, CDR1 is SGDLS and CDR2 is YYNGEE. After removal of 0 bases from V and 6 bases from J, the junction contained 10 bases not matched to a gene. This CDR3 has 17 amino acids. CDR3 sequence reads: CASSVGRGTGGDGEQYF. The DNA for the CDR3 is TGTGCCAGCAGCGTAGGAAGAGGGACAGGGGGCGACGGCGAGCAGTACTTC. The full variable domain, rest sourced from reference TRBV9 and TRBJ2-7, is DSGVTQTPKHLITATGQRVTLRCSPRSGDLSVYWYQQSLDQGLQFLIQYYNGEERAKGNILERFSAQQFPDLHSELNLSSLELGDSALYFCASSVGRGTGGDGEQYFGPGTRLTVT.

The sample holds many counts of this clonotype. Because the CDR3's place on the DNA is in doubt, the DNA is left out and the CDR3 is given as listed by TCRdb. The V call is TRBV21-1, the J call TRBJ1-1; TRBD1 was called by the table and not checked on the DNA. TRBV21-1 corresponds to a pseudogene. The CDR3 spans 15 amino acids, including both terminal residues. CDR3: CFGFGSGQFNTEAFF.

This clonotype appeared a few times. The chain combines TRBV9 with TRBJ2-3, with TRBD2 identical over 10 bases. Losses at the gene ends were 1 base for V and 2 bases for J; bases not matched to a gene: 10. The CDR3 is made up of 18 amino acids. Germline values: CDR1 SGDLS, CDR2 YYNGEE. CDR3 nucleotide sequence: TGTGCCAGCAGCGTAAGGAGCGGGAGGGCCCAATTCACAGATACGCAGTATTTT. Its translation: CASSVRSGRAQFTDTQYF.

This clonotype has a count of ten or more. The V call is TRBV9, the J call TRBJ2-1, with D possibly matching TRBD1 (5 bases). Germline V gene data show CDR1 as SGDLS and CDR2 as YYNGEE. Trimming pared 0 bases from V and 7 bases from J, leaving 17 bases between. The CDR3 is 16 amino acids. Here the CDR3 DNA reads TGTGCCAGCAGCGTAGAAGAGCCAGGGAAGGGTAATGAGCAGTTCTTC. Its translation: CASSVEEPGKGNEQFF. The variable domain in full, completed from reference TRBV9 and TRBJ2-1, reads DSGVTQTPKHLITATGQRVTLRCSPRSGDLSVYWYQQSLDQGLQFLIQYYNGEERAKGNILERFSAQQFPDLHSELNLSSLELGDSALYFCASSVEEPGKGNEQFFGPGTRLTVL.

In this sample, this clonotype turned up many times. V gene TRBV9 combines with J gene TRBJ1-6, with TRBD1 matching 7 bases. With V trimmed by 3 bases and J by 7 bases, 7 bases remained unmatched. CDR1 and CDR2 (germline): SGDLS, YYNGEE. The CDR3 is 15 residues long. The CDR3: CASSAWDSSNSPLHF. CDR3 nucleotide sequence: TGTGCCAGCAGCGCCTGGGACAGCTCAAATTCACCCCTCCACTTT.

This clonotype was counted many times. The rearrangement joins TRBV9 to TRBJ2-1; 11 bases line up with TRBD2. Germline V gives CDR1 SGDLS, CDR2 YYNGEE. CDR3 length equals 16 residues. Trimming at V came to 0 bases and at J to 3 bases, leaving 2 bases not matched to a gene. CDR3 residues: CASSVALAGDYNEQFF. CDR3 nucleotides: TGTGCCAGCAGCGTAGCACTAGCGGGAGACTACAATGAGCAGTTCTTC.

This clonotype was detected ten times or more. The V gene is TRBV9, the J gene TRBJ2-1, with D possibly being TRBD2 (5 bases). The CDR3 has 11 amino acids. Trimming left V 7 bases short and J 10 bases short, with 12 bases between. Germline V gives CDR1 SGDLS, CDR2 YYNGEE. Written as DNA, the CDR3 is TGTGCCAGCTCGACGCCGGGGGAGCAGTTCTTC. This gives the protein CASSTPGEQFF.

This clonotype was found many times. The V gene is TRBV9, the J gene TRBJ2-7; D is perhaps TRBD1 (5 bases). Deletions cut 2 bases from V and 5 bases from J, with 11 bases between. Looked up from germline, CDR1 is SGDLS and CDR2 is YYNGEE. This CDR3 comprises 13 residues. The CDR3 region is CASSVGQANEQYF. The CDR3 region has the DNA TGTGCCAGCAGCGTTGGACAAGCAAACGAGCAGTACTTC.

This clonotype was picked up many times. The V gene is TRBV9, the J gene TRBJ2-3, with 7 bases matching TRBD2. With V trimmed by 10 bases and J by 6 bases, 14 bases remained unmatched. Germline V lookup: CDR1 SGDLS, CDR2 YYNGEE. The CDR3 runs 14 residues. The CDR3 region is CAAGRGGDLDTQYF. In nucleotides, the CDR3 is TGTGCCGCGGGGAGGGGAGGCGATTTGGATACGCAGTATTTT.

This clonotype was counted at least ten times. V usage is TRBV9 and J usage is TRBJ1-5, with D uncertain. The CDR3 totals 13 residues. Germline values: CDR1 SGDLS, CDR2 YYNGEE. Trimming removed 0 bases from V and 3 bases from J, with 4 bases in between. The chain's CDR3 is CASSVGNNQPQHF. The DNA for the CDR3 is TGTGCCAGCAGCGTAGGGAACAATCAGCCCCAGCATTTT.

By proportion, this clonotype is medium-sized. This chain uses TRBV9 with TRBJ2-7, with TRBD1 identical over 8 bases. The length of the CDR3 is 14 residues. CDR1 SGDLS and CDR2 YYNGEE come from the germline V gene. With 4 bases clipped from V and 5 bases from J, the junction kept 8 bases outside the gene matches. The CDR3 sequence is CASSTPETGDEQYF. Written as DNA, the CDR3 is TGTGCCAGCAGCACCCCCGAGACAGGGGACGAGCAGTACTTC.

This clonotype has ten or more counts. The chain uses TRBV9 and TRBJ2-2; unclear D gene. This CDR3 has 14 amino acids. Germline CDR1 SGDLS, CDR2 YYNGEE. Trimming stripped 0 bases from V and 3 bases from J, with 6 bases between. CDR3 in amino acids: CASSVESYTGELFF. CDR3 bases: TGTGCCAGCAGCGTAGAATCATACACCGGGGAGCTGTTTTTT. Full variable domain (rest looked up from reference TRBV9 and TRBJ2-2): DSGVTQTPKHLITATGQRVTLRCSPRSGDLSVYWYQQSLDQGLQFLIQYYNGEERAKGNILERFSAQQFPDLHSELNLSSLELGDSALYFCASSVESYTGELFFGEGSRLTVL.

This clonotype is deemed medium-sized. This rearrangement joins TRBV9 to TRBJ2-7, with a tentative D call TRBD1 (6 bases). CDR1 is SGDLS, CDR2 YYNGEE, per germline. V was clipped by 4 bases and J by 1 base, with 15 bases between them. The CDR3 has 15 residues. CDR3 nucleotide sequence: TGTGCCAGCAGCCCTCGTCGGCAGGGGTCCTACGAGCAGTACTTC. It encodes CASSPRRQGSYEQYF. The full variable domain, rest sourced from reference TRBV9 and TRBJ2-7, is DSGVTQTPKHLITATGQRVTLRCSPRSGDLSVYWYQQSLDQGLQFLIQYYNGEERAKGNILERFSAQQFPDLHSELNLSSLELGDSALYFCASSPRRQGSYEQYFGPGTRLTVT.

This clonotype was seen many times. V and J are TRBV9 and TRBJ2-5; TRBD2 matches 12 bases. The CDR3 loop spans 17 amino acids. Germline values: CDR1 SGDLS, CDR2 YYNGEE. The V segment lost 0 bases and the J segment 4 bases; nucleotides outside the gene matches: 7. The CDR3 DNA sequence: TGTGCCAGCAGCGTAGAAGGACTAGCGGGGTTGGGAGAGACCCAGTACTTC. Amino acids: CASSVEGLAGLGETQYF.

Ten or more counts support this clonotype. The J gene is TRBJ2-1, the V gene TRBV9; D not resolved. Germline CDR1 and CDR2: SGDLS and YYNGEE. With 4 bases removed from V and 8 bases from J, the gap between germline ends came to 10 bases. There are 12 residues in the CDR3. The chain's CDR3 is CASSPNLDEQFF. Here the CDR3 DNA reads TGTGCCAGCAGCCCAAACCTAGATGAGCAGTTCTTC.

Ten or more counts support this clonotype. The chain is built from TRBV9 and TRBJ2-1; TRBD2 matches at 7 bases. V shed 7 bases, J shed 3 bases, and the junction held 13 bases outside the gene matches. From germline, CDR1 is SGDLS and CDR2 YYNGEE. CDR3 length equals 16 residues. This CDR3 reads CASGGVKSGYYNEQFF. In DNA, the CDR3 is TGTGCCAGCGGGGGGGTCAAGAGCGGGTACTACAATGAGCAGTTCTTC.

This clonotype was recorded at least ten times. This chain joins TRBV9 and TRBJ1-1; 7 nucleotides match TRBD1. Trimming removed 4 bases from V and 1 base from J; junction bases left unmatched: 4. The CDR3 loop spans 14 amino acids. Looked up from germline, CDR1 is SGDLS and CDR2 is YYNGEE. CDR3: CASSTRTGNTEAFF. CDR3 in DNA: TGTGCCAGCAGCACCCGGACAGGGAACACTGAAGCTTTCTTT.

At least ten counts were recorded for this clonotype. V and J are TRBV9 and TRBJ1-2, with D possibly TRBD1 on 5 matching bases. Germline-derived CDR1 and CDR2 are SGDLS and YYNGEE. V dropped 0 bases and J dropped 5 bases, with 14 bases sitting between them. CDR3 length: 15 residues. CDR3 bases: TGTGCCAGCAGCGTAGTAGGGGAGGATAGTTATGGCTACACCTTC. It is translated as CASSVVGEDSYGYTF.

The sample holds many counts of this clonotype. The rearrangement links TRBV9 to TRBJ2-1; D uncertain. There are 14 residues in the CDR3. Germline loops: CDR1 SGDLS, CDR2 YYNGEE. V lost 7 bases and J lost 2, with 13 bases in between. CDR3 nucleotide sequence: TGTGCCAGCGGTGGGCGACTCGCCTACAATGAGCAGTTCTTC. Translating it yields CASGGRLAYNEQFF.

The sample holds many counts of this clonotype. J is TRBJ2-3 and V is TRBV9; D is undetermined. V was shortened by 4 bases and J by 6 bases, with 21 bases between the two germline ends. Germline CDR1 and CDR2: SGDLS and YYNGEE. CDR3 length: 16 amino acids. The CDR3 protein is CASSPSGVGYLDTQYF. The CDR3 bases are TGTGCCAGCAGCCCATCCGGTGTCGGATATTTGGATACGCAGTATTTT.

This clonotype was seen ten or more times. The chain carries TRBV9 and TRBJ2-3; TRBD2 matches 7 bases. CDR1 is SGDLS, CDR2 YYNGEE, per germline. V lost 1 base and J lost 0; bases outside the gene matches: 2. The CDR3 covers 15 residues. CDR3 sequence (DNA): TGTGCCAGCAGCGTATGGGGGGGAAGCACAGATACGCAGTATTTT. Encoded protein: CASSVWGGSTDTQYF.